This T cell receptor (beta chain) is drawn from a study of radiotherapy plus CTLA-4 blockade in lung cancer. On the study more broadly: Disease control reached over 30%, with objective responses in approximately 17%. Study findings and constraints: The study found tumor-derived TCR clones expanded in blood after radiotherapy plus ipilimumab. The best predictor of response was reported to be early blood T cell clone dynamics, with interferon-beta.

Profiling relied on immunoSEQ multiplex PCR, and the TCRdb table lists in-frame clones only, not all of them. This table holds about 98,000 clones, 85% to 90% found once. Patients had chemo-refractory metastatic non-small-cell lung cancer and received focal radiation plus CTLA-4 blockade that used ipilimumab. CDR1 is MNHNS, CDR2 SASEGT, per germline. The ends were cut back, 3 bases at V and 5 bases at J, with 4 bases in the middle. This CDR3 comprises 12 residues. Notes on this clone: Its antigen is unidentified. Other nucleotide sequences in the sample specify the same CDR3.

This specimen was peripheral blood, taken from a patient treated with radiotherapy plus ipilimumab. The chain links TRBV6-1 to TRBJ2-2, with D unclear. This TCR came from a human donor with non-small cell lung cancer that progressed on radiotherapy plus ipilimumab. The CDR3 loop reads CASSDVTGELFF. The DNA for the CDR3 is TGTGCCAGCAGTGATGTGACCGGGGAGCTGTTTTTT.